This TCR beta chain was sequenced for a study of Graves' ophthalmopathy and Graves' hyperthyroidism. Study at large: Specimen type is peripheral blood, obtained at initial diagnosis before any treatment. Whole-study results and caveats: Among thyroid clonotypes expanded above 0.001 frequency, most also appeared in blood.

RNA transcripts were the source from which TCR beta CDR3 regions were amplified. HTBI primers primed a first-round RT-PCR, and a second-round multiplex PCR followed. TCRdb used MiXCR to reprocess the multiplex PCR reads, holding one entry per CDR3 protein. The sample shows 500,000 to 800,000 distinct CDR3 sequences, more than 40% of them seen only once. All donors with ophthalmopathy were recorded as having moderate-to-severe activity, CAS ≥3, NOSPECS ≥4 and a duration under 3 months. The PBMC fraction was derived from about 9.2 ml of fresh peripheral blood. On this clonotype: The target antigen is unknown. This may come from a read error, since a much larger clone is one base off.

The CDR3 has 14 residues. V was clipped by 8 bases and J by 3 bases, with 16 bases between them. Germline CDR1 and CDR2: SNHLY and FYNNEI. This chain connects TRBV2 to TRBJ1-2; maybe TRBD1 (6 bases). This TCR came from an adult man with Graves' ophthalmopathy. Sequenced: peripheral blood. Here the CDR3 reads CASGRTRTDYGYTF. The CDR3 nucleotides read TGTGCCAGCGGCCGCACCAGGACAGACTATGGCTACACCTTC.